These T cell receptor beta chains were read from a single sample in a study of blood T cells in healthy people across ages. TCRdb processed the 5' RACE reads anew with MiXCR; each CDR3 protein has one entry. In the table there are about 800,000 distinct CDR3 sequences, roughly 64% of which are singletons. Sequencing was done on a sample of blood. The receptor set was obtained from a young man in good health. Each CDR3 is given with its conserved first and last residue. The D gene is left open where the match is weak. Size values are once, few and many counts, or a class for expanded clones, and some rows have none.

d_gene	v_gene	j_gene	abundance	CDR3nt	CDR3aa
-	TRBV7-2	TRBJ2-1	once	TGTGCCAGCAGCCCCGGGCCCCGCGTCTATGAGCAGTTCTTC	CASSPGPRVYEQFF
TRBD1	TRBV30	TRBJ2-4	once	TGTGCCTGGAGTGTCGGAGGACAGGCCAACATTCAGTACTTC	CAWSVGGQANIQYF
TRBD1	TRBV4-3	TRBJ1-6	few	TGCGCCAGCAGCCCTCGACAGGGGGCCTCACCCCTCCACTTT	CASSPRQGASPLHF
-	TRBV20-1	TRBJ2-3	-	TGCAGTCCCTACCCCTGGGGTCAGGGCGTAGCTCGCACAGATACGCAGTATTTT	CSPYPWGQGVARTDTQYF
TRBD1	TRBV4-3	TRBJ2-4	-	TGCGCCAGCAGCCAAGAGAGAGGGGGCGGGAACATTCAGTACTTC	CASSQERGGGNIQYF
-	TRBV7-9	TRBJ2-1	-	TGTGCCAGCAGCTTCAGGGGCTGGAATGAGCAGTTCTTC	CASSFRGWNEQFF
-	TRBV6-1	TRBJ2-7	-	TGTGCCGCGAGACAGTTCTTAGACGAGCAGTACTTC	CAARQFLDEQYF
-	TRBV3-1	TRBJ2-5	once	TGTGCCAGCACTCCCCCAGGAGGGCTCCAAGAGACCCAGTACTTC	CASTPPGGLQETQYF
-	TRBV7-2	TRBJ2-5	once	TGTGCCAGCAGCTTAAATCTGGAACAAGAGACCCAGTACTTC	CASSLNLEQETQYF
-	TRBV5-1	TRBJ2-3	-	TGCGCCAGCAGCTTGAAGAGCCTAGCGACTCCTGGGGATACGCAGTATTTT	CASSLKSLATPGDTQYF
TRBD2	TRBV20-1	TRBJ2-3	-	TGCAGTGCTAGAGACCCTAAGAGCGGGAGGGCCGCGGGTACGCAGTATTTT	CSARDPKSGRAAGTQYF
-	TRBV4-3	TRBJ2-5	-	TGCGCCAGCAGCCAAGTGGTAACTAGTTGGGACCATGAGCAGTACTTC	CASSQVVTSWDHEQYF
-	TRBV7-2	TRBJ2-5	-	TGTGCCAGCAGCTTTATAGAAGGTGGTACGGAGACCCAGTACTTC	CASSFIEGGTETQYF
-	TRBV20-1	TRBJ1-5	-	TGCAGTGTCACAAGCCCCAATCAGCCCCAGCATTTT	CSVTSPNQPQHF
-	TRBV5-1	TRBJ2-7	-	TGCGCCAGCAGCTTGGACGGGGTTTTATCCTACGAGCAGTACTTC	CASSLDGVLSYEQYF
TRBD1	TRBV7-2	TRBJ2-6	few	TGTGCCAGCAGGCGACAGGGCTCTGGGGCCAACGTCCTGACTTTC	CASRRQGSGANVLTF
TRBD1	TRBV4-2	TRBJ1-6	-	TGTGCCAGCAGCCAAGCGGACAGGGTAGATTCACCCCTCCACTTT	CASSQADRVDSPLHF
-	TRBV7-2	TRBJ2-3	-	TGTGCCAGCAGCGCAATGGGTGCAGATACGCAGTATTTT	CASSAMGADTQYF
TRBD1	TRBV7-2	TRBJ2-7	many	TGTGCCAGCAGCCTGACTGGACAGGGAGTCTACGAGCAGTACTTC	CASSLTGQGVYEQYF
-	TRBV12-5	TRBJ2-3	-	TGTGCTAGTGGTTTGCAGGTTTGGGAAACTAGCACAGATACGCGGTATTTT	CASGLQVWETSTDTRYF
-	TRBV20-1	TRBJ2-7	-	TGCAGTGCTAGAGATCAGGTGGGAGGAATGACCTACGAGCAGTACTTC	CSARDQVGGMTYEQYF
-	TRBV11-1	TRBJ2-1	few	TGTGCCAGCAGCTTAGTGGGCGGGGCCCTCCCTCGGAATGAGCAGTTCTTC	CASSLVGGALPRNEQFF
TRBD2	TRBV7-2	TRBJ2-1	-	TGTGCCAGCAGCCCTCCCGAACTAGCGGCTACCTACAATGAGCAGTTCTTC	CASSPPELAATYNEQFF
-	TRBV28	TRBJ2-3	-	TGTGCCAGCACCGACCTGGCAGATACGCAGTATTTT	CASTDLADTQYF
-	TRBV11-2	TRBJ2-7	-	TGTGCCAGCAGCTTAGACCAGATCCCCCTCTACGAGCAGTACTTC	CASSLDQIPLYEQYF
TRBD2	TRBV7-2	TRBJ2-7	-	TGTGCCAGCAGCTTAGTCCCTAGCGGGGGGATCTACGAGCAGTACTTC	CASSLVPSGGIYEQYF
TRBD2	TRBV6-2/TRBV6-3	TRBJ2-1	-	TGTGCCAGCAGTTTTCTGCTTACCGGGACTAGCGGGAGTACCCTTTGGGGTGAGCAGTTCTTC	CASSFLLTGTSGSTLWGEQFF
-	TRBV7-2	TRBJ2-1	few	TGTGCCAGCAGCCCTCCAGATTTCGGTCTCCATGAGCAGTTCTTC	CASSPPDFGLHEQFF
TRBD2	TRBV20-1	TRBJ2-7	-	TGCAGTGCTCGGGGGGAATGGTCCTACGAGCAGTACTTC	CSARGEWSYEQYF
TRBD2	TRBV27	TRBJ2-7	-	TGTGCCAGCAGTTTGGTGGCGGGAGGGCACCACGAGCAGTACTTC	CASSLVAGGHHEQYF
TRBD2	TRBV6-1	TRBJ2-7	-	TGTGCCAGCAGTGGGGGGACTAGCGGAAACAATGAGCAGTACTTC	CASSGGTSGNNEQYF
TRBD2	TRBV7-2	TRBJ2-1	once	TGTGCCAGCAGCCCCCGGACTAGCGCCTTGACCTACAATGAGCAGTTCTTC	CASSPRTSALTYNEQFF
-	TRBV20-1	TRBJ2-1	-	TGCAGTGCTACCTCCTTGGGGGATATGGACCTCAATGAGCAGTTCTTC	CSATSLGDMDLNEQFF
-	TRBV27	TRBJ2-7	few	TGTGCCAGCAGCTCCTCGAATAGCGGTGGGACGAGGCAGTACTTC	CASSSSNSGGTRQYF
-	TRBV2	TRBJ1-5	-	TGTGCCAGCACCCGACAGTATAGCAATCAGCCCCAGCATTTT	CASTRQYSNQPQHF
-	TRBV28	TRBJ2-7	-	TGTGCCAGCAGCGGGAGAAGGTACAATGAGCAGTACTTC	CASSGRRYNEQYF
TRBD2	TRBV7-2	TRBJ2-1	-	TGTGCCAGCAGCTTGCAGACTAGCGGGTACTACAATGAGCAGTTCTTC	CASSLQTSGYYNEQFF